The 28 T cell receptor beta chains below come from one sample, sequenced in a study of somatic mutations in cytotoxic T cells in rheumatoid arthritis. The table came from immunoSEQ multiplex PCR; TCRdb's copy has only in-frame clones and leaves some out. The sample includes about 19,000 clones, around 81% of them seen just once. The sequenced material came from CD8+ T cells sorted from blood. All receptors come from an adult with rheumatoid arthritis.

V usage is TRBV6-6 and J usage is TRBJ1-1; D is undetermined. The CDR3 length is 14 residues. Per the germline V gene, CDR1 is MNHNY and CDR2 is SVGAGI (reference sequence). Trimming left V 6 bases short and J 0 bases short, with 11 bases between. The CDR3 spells CASSPSGMNTEAFF. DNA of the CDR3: TGTGCCAGCAGCCCCTCCGGGATGAACACTGAAGCTTTCTTT.

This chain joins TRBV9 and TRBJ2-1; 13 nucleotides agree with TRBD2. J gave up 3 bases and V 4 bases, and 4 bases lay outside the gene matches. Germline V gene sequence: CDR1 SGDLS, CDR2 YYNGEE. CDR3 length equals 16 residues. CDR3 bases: TGTGCCAGCAGCACCCGGACTAGCGGGGGCTACAATGAGCAGTTCTTC. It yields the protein CASSTRTSGGYNEQFF.

The CDR3: CASSPDRIPSYEQYF. As DNA, the CDR3 is TGTGCCAGCAGTCCCGACAGGATACCCTCCTACGAGCAGTACTTC. The genes are TRBV27 and TRBJ2-7, with D tentatively TRBD1 (6 bases). V lost 5 bases and J 0 bases, leaving 14 bases between the germline ends. Germline V lookup: CDR1 MNHEY, CDR2 SMNVEV (reference sequence). The CDR3 runs to 15 residues.

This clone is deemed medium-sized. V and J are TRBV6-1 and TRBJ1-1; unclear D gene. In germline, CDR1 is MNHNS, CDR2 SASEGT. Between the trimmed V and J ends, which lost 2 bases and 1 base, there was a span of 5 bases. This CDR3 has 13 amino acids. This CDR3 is CASSETENTEAFF. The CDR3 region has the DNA TGTGCCAGCAGTGAAACAGAGAACACTGAAGCTTTCTTT.

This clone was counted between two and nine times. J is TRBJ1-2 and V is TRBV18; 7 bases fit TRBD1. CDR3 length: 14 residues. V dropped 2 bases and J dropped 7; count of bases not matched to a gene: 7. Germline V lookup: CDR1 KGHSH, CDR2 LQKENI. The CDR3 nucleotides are TGTGCCAGCTCACCAAATTCAGGGGGAAGTGGCTACACCTTC. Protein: CASSPNSGGSGYTF.

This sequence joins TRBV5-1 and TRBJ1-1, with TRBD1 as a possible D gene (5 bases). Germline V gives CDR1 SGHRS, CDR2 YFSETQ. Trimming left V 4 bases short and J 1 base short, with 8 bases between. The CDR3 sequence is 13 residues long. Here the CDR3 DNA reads TGCGCCAGCAGCCCGACAGCGAACACTGAAGCTTTCTTT. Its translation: CASSPTANTEAFF.

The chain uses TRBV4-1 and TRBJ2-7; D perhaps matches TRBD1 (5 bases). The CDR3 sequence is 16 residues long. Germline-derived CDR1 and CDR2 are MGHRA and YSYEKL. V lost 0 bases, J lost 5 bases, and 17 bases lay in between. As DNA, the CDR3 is TGCGCCAGCAGCCAAGAAGGATTCGGGCTACAGGACGAGCAGTACTTC. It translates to CASSQEGFGLQDEQYF.

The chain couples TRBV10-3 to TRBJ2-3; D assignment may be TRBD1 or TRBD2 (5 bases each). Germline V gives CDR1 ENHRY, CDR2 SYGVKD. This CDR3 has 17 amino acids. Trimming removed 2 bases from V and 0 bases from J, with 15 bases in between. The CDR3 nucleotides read TGTGCCATCAGTGAGACCCGGGACCGTGCTAGCACAGATACGCAGTATTTT. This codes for CAISETRDRASTDTQYF.

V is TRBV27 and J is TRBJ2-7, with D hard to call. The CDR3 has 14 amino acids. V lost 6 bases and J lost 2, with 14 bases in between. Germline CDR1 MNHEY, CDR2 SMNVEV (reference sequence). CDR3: CASSPPDQPYEQYF. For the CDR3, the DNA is TGTGCCAGCAGCCCCCCGGATCAGCCCTACGAGCAGTACTTC.

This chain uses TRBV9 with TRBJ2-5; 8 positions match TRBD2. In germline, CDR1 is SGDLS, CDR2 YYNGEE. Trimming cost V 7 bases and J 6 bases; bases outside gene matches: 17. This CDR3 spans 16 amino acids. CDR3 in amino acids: CASGGSLSGGPKTQYF. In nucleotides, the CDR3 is TGTGCCAGCGGCGGAAGTCTCAGCGGGGGACCTAAGACCCAGTACTTC.

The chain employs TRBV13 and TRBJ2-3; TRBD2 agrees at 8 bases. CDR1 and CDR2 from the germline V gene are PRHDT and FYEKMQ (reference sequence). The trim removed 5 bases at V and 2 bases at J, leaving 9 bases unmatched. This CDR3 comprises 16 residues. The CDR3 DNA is TGTGCCAGCAGCCCAAAGGCTAGCGGGTTCACAGATACGCAGTATTTT. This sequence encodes CASSPKASGFTDTQYF.

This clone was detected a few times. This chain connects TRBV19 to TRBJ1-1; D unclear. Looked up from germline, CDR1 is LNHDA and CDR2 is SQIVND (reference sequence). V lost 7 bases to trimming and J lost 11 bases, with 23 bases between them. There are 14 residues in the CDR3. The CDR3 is CASINRKQIYRAFF. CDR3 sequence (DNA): TGTGCCAGTATCAATCGGAAACAGATCTATCGGGCTTTCTTT. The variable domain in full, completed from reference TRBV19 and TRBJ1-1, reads DGGITQSPKYLFRKEGQNVTLSCEQNLNHDAMYWYRQDPGQGLRLIYYSQIVNDFQKGDIAEGYSVSREKKESFPLTVTSAQKNPTAFYLCASINRKQIYRAFFGQGTRLTVV.

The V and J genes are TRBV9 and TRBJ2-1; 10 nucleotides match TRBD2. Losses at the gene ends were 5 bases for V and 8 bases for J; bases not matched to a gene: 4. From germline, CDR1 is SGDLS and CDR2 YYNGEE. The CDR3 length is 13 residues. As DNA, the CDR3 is TGTGCCAGCAGAGGGACTAGCGAGCATGAGCAGTTCTTC. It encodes CASRGTSEHEQFF.

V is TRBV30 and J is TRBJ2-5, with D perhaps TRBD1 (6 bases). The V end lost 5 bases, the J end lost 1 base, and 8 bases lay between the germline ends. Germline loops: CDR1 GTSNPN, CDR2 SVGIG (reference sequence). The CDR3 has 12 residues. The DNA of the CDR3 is TGTGCCTGGGCGGACAGCCAAGAGACCCAGTACTTC. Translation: CAWADSQETQYF.

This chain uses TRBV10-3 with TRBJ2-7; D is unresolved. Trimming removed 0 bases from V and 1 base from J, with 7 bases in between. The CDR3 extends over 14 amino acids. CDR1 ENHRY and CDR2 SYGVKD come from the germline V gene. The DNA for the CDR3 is TGTGCCATCAGTGAGTCTGGGTGGTCCTACGAGCAGTACGTC. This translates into CAISESGWSYEQYV.

In DNA form, the CDR3 reads TGTGCCAGCAGTTTGACAGGGGCGACCCACGAGCAGTACGTC. Translated: CASSLTGATHEQYV. This chain joins TRBV27 and TRBJ2-7, with 8 bases fitting TRBD1. Germline loops: CDR1 MNHEY, CDR2 SMNVEV (reference sequence). The CDR3 extends over 14 amino acids. After removal of 3 bases from V and 5 bases from J, the junction contained 6 bases not matched to a gene.

The CDR3 DNA sequence: TGTGCTAGTGGTTTGGACAGGGCCTACACCGGGGAGCTGTTTTTT. Residues: CASGLDRAYTGELFF. The chain couples TRBV12-5 to TRBJ2-2, with D tentatively TRBD1 (6 bases). CDR1 and CDR2 from the germline V gene are LGHNT and FRNRAP. Trimming shortened V by 1 base and J by 3 bases, and 9 bases separated the two germline ends. This CDR3 region has 15 residues. The full variable domain, rest sourced from reference TRBV12-5 and TRBJ2-2, is DARVTQTPRHKVTEMGQEVTMRCQPILGHNTVFWYRQTMMQGLELLAYFRNRAPLDDSGMPKDRFSAEMPDATLATLKIQPSEPRDSAVYFCASGLDRAYTGELFFGEGSRLTVL.

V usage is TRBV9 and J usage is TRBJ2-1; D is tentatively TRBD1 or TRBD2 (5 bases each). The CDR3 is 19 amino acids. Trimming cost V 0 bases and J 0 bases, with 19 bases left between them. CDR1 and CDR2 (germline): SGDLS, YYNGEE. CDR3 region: CASSVGGPLAWSSYNEQFF. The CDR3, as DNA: TGTGCCAGCAGCGTAGGGGGACCGTTGGCCTGGAGCTCCTACAATGAGCAGTTCTTC.

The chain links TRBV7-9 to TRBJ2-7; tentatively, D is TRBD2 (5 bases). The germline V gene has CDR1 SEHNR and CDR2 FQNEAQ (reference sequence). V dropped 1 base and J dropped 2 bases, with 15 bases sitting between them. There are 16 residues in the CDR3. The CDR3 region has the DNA TGTGCCAGCAGCTTAGGGCCCCGGACTGAAGCCTACGAGCAGTACTTC. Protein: CASSLGPRTEAYEQYF.

The DNA of the CDR3 is TGTGCCAGCAGCGTGGACTGGAGGGGCTACACCTTC. Its translation is CASSVDWRGYTF. The chain couples TRBV5-6 to TRBJ1-2, with no clear D. V lost 4 bases and J 8 bases, leaving 12 bases between the germline ends. Germline CDR1 is SGHDT and CDR2 is YYEEEE. This CDR3 has 12 amino acids.

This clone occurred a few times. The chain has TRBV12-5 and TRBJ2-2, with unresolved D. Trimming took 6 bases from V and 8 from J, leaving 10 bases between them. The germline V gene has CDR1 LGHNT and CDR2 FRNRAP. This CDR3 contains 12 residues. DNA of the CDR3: TGTGCTAGTGGGCCAAATAAAGGGGAGCTGTTTTTT. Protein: CASGPNKGELFF.

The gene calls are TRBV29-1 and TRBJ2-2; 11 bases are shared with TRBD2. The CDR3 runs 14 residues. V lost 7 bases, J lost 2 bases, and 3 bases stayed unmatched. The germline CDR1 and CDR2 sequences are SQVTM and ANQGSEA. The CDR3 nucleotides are TGCAGCGCCGGGACTAGCGGAAACACCGGGGAGCTGTTTTTT. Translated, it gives CSAGTSGNTGELFF.

The CDR3 DNA is TGTGCCAGCAGCGCCTCGGGGGGCATAGGCAATCAGCCCCAGCATTTT. Translating it yields CASSASGGIGNQPQHF. V is TRBV9 and J is TRBJ1-5, with a possible D match to TRBD1 (6 bases). Trimming took off 3 bases at V and 2 bases at J, with 15 bases between the two ends. Germline values: CDR1 SGDLS, CDR2 YYNGEE. This CDR3 has 16 residues.

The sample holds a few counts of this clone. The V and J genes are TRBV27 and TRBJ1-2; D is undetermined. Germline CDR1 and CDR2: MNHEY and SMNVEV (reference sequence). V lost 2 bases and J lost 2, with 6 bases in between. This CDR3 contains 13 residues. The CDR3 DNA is TGTGCCAGCAGTTTAGGGCTGAACTATGGCTACACCTTC. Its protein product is CASSLGLNYGYTF.

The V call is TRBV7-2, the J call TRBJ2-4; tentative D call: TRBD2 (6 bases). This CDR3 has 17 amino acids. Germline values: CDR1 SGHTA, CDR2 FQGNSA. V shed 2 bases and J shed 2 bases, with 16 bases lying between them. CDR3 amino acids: CASSLQDYPVSKNIQYF. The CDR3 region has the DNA TGTGCCAGCAGCTTACAGGACTACCCCGTGTCCAAAAACATTCAGTACTTC.

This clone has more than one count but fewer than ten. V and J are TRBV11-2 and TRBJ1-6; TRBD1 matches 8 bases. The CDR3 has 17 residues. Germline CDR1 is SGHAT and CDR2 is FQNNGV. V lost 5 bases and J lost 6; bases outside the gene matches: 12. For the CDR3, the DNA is TGTGCCAGCAGCCCACAGGGACAGGTCCAAGCTAATTCACCCCTCCACTTT. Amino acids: CASSPQGQVQANSPLHF.

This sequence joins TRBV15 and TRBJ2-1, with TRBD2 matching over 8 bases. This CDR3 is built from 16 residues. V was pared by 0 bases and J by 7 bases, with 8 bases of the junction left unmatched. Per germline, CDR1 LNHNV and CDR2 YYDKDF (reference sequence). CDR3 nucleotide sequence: TGTGCCACCAGCAGAGAATTGTTAGCGGGAAAGAATGAGCAGTTCTTC. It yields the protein CATSRELLAGKNEQFF.

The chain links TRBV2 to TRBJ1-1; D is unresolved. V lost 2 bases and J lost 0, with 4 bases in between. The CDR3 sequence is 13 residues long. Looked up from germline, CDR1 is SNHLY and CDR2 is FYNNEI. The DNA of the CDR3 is TGTGCCAGCAGTGAAAGGCTGAACACTGAAGCTTTCTTT. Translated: CASSERLNTEAFF. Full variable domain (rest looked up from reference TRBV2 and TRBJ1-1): EPEVTQTPSHQVTQMGQEVILRCVPISNHLYFYWYRQILGQKVEFLVSFYNNEISEKSEIFDDQFSVERPDGSNFTLKIRSTKLEDSAMYFCASSERLNTEAFFGQGTRLTVV.